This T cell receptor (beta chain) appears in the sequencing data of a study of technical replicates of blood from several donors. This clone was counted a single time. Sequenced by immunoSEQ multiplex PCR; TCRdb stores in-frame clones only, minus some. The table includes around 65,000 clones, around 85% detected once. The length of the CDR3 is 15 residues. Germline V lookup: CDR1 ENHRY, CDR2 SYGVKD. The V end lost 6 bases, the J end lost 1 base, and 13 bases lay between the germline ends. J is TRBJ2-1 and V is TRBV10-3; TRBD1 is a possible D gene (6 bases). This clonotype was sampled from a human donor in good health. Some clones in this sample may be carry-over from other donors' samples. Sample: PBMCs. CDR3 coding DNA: TGTGCCATCAGCCCAGGACAGAAATCCTACAATGAGCAGTTCTTC. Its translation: CAISPGQKSYNEQFF.